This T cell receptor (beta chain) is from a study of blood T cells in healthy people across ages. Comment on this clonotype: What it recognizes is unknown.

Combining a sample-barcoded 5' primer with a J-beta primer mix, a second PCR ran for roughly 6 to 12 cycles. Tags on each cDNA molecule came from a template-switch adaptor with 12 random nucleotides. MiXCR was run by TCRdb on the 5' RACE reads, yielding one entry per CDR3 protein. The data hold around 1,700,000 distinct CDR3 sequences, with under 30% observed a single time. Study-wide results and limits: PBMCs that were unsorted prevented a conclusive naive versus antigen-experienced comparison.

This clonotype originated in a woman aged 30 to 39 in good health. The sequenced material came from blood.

The CDR3 sequence: CASSLGGRALVEQYF. CDR3 DNA: TGTGCCAGCAGCTTAGGTGGGAGGGCCCTCGTAGAGCAGTACTTC. V usage is TRBV7-2 and J usage is TRBJ2-7; TRBD2 matches at 7 bases. This CDR3 is built from 15 residues. With V trimmed by 1 base and J by 7 bases, 10 bases remained unmatched. The V gene's germline CDR1 is SGHTA and CDR2 FQGNSA.